This TCR beta chain is from a study of blood T cell repertoires in COVID-19. V dropped 3 bases and J dropped 8; count of bases not matched to a gene: 5. From germline, CDR1 is MNHNS and CDR2 SASEGT. The CDR3 loop spans 15 amino acids. Authors' processing steps: Quantification of nucleated cells was approximated via reference gene primer amplification. The data were produced by immunoSEQ multiplex PCR, yet TCRdb's version contains in-frame clones alone and is incomplete. For V, J and clone size, that table is used; D and trimming come from the DNA. The table lists about 180,000 clones, 80% to 90% of them singletons.

This TCR came from a man aged 50 or older with active or convalescent COVID-19. The sequenced sample consisted of peripheral blood. The V and J genes are TRBV6-1 and TRBJ1-6; 9 positions match TRBD1. The DNA of the CDR3 is TGTGCCAGCAGTGAGCTGGACAGGGGTTATTCACCCCTCCACTTT. It specifies CASSELDRGYSPLHF.